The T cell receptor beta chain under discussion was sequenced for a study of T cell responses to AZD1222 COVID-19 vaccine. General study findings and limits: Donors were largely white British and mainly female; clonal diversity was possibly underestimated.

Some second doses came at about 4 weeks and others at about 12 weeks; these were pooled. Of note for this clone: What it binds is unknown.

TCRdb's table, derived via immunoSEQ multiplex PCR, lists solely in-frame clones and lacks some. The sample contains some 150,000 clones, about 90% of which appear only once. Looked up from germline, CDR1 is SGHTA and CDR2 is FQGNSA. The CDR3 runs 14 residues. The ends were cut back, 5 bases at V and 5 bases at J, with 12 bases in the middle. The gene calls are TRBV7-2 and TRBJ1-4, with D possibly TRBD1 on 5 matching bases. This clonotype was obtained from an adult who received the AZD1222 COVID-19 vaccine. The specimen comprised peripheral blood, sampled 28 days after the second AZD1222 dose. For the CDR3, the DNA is TGTGCCAGCAGCAAACAGGCTCTAAATGAAAAACTGTTTTTT. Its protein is CASSKQALNEKLFF.